The source of this T cell receptor (beta chain) is a study of shared clonotypes between healthy human individuals. About the study: Aged between 18 and 49, the donors were two women and a few men. Study results and caveats: The expectation was that sequencing depth would affect clonotype sharing among donors.

J lost 7 bases, V lost 8 bases, and 22 bases had no gene match. The CDR3 runs 17 residues. The germline CDR1 and CDR2 sequences are SGHAT and FQNNGV. Libraries were prepared by immunoSEQ multiplex PCR; TCRdb keeps only in-frame clonotypes and omits some of them. This table holds nearly 1,000,000 clones, approximately 80% found once. With regard to this clone: Its antigen is currently unknown.

The sequenced sample consisted of memory CD4+ T cells sorted from blood. The sample's subset: CD45RA-negative fraction. This TCR was sampled from a man between 18 and 35 years old in good health. This chain joins TRBV11-2 and TRBJ2-7, with 8 nucleotides matching TRBD2. The CDR3 nucleotides read TGTGCCAGCCTCCCACTCGCGGGAGGCTTCCACTCGGGGGAGCAGTACTTC. This translates into CASLPLAGGFHSGEQYF.